These 8 T cell receptor beta chains share one sample of origin, sequenced in a study of T cells in localized non-small cell lung cancer. Sequencing was performed with immunoSEQ multiplex PCR; in TCRdb, only in-frame clones are kept and a portion is missing. The sample lists 25,000 to 35,000 clones; 90% were seen once. Sequences were derived from peripheral blood, sampled before any cancer treatment. These receptors all stem from a woman between 35 and 75 years old with stage I lung adenocarcinoma.

V gene TRBV9 combines with J gene TRBJ2-1; D may be TRBD1 or TRBD2 (6 bases each). The length of the CDR3 is 14 residues. Trimming took 2 bases from V and 4 from J, leaving 10 bases between them. Germline CDR1 is SGDLS and CDR2 is YYNGEE. CDR3 sequence: CASSVGGIYNEQFF. CDR3 sequence (DNA): TGTGCCAGCAGCGTCGGGGGCATTTACAATGAGCAGTTCTTC.

The chain is built from TRBV6-5 and TRBJ2-3, with a tentative D call TRBD2 (6 bases). The V gene's germline CDR1 is MNHEY and CDR2 SVGAGI. The CDR3 has 13 residues. Trimming removed 6 bases at V and 2 bases at J, with 9 bases between. In DNA, the CDR3 is TGTGCCAGCAGGCGGGACTTCACAGATACGCAGTATTTT. Its protein product is CASRRDFTDTQYF.

This clone has just one count. This chain connects TRBV5-1 to TRBJ1-2; 9 bases fit TRBD1. Trimming removed 4 bases from V and 2 bases from J; junction bases left unmatched: 6. CDR3 length: 15 residues. Germline CDR1 SGHRS, CDR2 YFSETQ. The CDR3 nucleotides read TGCGCCAGCAGCCGGGGGACAGGGACCAACTATGGCTACACCTTC. Translating it yields CASSRGTGTNYGYTF. Full variable domain (outside the CDR3, taken from reference TRBV5-1 and TRBJ1-2): KAGVTQTPRYLIKTRGQQVTLSCSPISGHRSVSWYQQTPGQGLQFLFEYFSETQRNKGNFPGRFSGRQFSNSRSEMNVSTLELGDSALYLCASSRGTGTNYGYTFGSGTRLTVV.

This chain joins TRBV11-2 and TRBJ2-1; 8 bases line up with TRBD1. Germline V gene data show CDR1 as SGHAT and CDR2 as FQNNGV. V was clipped by 3 bases and J by 8 bases; unmatched bases: 3. The CDR3 runs to 13 residues. The CDR3 reads CASSFDRGDEQFF. The CDR3, as DNA: TGTGCCAGCAGCTTCGACAGGGGCGATGAGCAGTTCTTC.

This clone was counted between two and nine times. This same CDR3 is encoded by further DNA sequences in the sample. The genes are TRBV11-2 and TRBJ1-1; possibly TRBD1 for D (6 bases). Trimming took 1 base from V and 0 from J, leaving 9 bases between them. The CDR3 extends over 15 amino acids. Germline CDR1 is SGHAT and CDR2 is FQNNGV. CDR3 protein: CASSLVGQMNTEAFF. CDR3 in DNA: TGTGCCAGCAGCTTAGTCGGACAGATGAACACTGAAGCTTTCTTT.

This chain links TRBV4-1 with TRBJ1-1; weak D call: TRBD1 (5 bases). Germline V CDR1 and CDR2: MGHRA, YSYEKL. V lost 4 bases and J 4 bases, leaving 13 bases between the germline ends. This CDR3 comprises 14 residues. In nucleotides, the CDR3 is TGCGCCAGCAGCCTAAGACAGTCAATCACTGAAGCTTTCTTT. This sequence encodes CASSLRQSITEAFF.

The chain uses TRBV7-2 and TRBJ2-1, with D perhaps TRBD2 (5 bases). This CDR3 comprises 13 residues. Between the trimmed V and J ends, which lost 5 bases and 9 bases, there was a span of 14 bases. Germline V gene lookup returns CDR1 SGHTA and CDR2 FQGNSA. The CDR3 is CASSHPRAGEQFF. In DNA form, the CDR3 reads TGTGCCAGCAGCCACCCCCGGGCGGGTGAGCAGTTCTTC.

The chain carries TRBV27 and TRBJ2-7, with 8 bases identical to TRBD2. The germline gives CDR1 MNHEY, CDR2 SMNVEV (reference sequence). CDR3 size: 15 residues. J lost 5 bases, V lost 3 bases, and 9 bases had no gene match. CDR3 amino acids: CASSLGVAGTNEQYF. In DNA form, the CDR3 reads TGTGCCAGCAGTTTGGGTGTAGCGGGGACTAACGAGCAGTACTTC.